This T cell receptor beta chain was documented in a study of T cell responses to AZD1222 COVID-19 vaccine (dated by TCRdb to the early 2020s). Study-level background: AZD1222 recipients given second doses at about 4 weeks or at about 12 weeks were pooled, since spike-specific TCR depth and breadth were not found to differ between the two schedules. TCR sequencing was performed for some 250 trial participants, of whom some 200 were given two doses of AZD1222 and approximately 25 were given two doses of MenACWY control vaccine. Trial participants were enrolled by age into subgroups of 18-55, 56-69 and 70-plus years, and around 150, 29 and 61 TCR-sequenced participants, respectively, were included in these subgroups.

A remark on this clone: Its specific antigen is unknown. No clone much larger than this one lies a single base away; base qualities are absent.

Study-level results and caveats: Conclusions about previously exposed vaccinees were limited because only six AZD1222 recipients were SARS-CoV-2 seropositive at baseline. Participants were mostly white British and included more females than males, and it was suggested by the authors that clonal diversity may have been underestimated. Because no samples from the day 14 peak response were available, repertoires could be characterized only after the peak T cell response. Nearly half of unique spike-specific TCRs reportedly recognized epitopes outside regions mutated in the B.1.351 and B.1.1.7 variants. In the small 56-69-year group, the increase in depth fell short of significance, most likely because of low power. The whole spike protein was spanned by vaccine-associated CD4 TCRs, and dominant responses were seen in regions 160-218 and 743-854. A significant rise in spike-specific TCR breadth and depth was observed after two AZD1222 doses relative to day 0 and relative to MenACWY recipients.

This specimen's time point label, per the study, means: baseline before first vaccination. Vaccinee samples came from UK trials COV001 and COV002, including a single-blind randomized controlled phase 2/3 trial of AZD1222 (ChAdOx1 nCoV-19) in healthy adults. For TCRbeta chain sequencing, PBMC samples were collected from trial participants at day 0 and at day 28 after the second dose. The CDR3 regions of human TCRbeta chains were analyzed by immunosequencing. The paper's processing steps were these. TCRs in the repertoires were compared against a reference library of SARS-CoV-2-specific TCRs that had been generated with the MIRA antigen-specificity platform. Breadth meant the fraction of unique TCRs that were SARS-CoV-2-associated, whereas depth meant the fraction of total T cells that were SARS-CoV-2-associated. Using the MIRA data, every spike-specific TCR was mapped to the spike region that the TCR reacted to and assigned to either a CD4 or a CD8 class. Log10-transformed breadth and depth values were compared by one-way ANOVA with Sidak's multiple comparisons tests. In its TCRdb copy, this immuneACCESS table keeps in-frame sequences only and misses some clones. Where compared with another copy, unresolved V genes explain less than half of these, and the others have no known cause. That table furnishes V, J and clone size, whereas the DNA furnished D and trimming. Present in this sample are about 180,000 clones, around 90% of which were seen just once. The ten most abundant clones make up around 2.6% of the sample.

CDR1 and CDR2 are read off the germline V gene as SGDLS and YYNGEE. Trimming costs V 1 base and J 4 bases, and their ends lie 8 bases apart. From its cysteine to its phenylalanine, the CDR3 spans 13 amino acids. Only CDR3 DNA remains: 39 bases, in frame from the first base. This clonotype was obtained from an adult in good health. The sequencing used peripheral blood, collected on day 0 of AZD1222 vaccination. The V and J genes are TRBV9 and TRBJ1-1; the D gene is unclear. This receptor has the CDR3 CASSVSGSTEAFF. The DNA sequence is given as TGTGCCAGCAGCGTATCTGGGAGCACTGAAGCTTTCTTT.